This T cell receptor (beta chain) was sequenced in a study of cytomegalovirus exposure and HLA in healthy donors. Points from the study as a whole: The listing of fewer than 200 TCR beta chains classed them as cytomegalovirus-associated. In a later analysis, most CMV-associated TCR beta chains appeared HLA-restricted.

Concerning this clone: Its antigen is currently unknown.

PCR primers comprised 60 Vbeta and 13 Jbeta primers. The repertoire was sequenced with immunoSEQ multiplex PCR; TCRdb's copy has only in-frame clones and lacks some. The table has roughly 150,000 clones, under 70% seen once. V lost 0 bases to trimming and J lost 3 bases; unmatched junction nucleotides: 13. Germline V CDR1 and CDR2: PRHDT, FYEKMQ (reference sequence). This CDR3 spans 18 amino acids. This chain uses TRBV13 with TRBJ2-7, with 8 bases fitting TRBD1. The source is a woman in her 30s in good health and CMV-seropositive. Sequencing was done on a sample of PBMCs. CDR3 nucleotide sequence: TGTGCCAGCAGCTTAGGCCGTGGTCTCGGACAGGGACTCTACGAGCAGTACTTC. Residues: CASSLGRGLGQGLYEQYF.